The rows below give T cell receptor beta chains drawn from one sample of a study of OX40 agonist ivuxolimab in advanced cancers. The protocol was immunoSEQ multiplex PCR, while the TCRdb copy is restricted to in-frame clones and leaves out a portion. This table has 13,000 to 15,000 clones, roughly nine tenths appearing once. Sequences were derived from CD4+ or CD8+ T cells sorted from blood, sampled in a trial of the OX40 agonist ivuxolimab. Receptors originate from an adult with an advanced solid tumor such as melanoma, head and neck, liver or kidney cancer. Each CDR3 is given with its conserved first and last residue. The order of the fields is V gene, D gene, clone size, J gene, CDR3 protein, CDR3 DNA. The D gene is left open where the match is weak. Expanded clones get a size class; other rows say once, few or many, or leave the size out.

>TRBV5-6|TRBD1|NA|TRBJ1-2
CASSLGAAGGADGYTF
TGTGCCAGCAGCTTGGGTGCGGCAGGGGGCGCCGATGGCTACACCTTC
>TRBV5-1|NA|NA|TRBJ1-3
CASSLWSAGNTIYF
TGCGCCAGCAGCCTGTGGAGTGCTGGAAACACCATATATTTT
>TRBV25-1|TRBD1|NA|TRBJ1-3
CASSEQQGQSGNTIYF
TGTGCCAGCAGTGAACAACAGGGGCAGTCTGGAAACACCATATATTTT
>TRBV2|NA|NA|TRBJ2-1
CASRGGDEQFF
TGTGCCAGCCGAGGGGGGGACGAGCAGTTCTTC
>TRBV19|NA|once|TRBJ1-5
CASSEGLLVVAQHF
TGTGCCAGTAGTGAGGGACTCCTCGTCGTGGCCCAGCATTTT
>TRBV11-3|TRBD1|NA|TRBJ2-1
CASSSRDRADEQFF
TGTGCCAGCAGCTCCCGGGACAGGGCTGATGAGCAGTTCTTC
>TRBV30|TRBD2|few|TRBJ2-3
CAWTGGRDADTQYF
TGTGCCTGGACGGGAGGCCGGGACGCAGATACGCAGTATTTT
>TRBV7-2|NA|NA|TRBJ2-7
CASSLDGDAYEQYF
TGTGCCAGCAGCTTAGACGGGGATGCCTACGAGCAGTACTTC
>TRBV5-3|NA|NA|TRBJ2-2
CARSLLGTKNTGELFF
TGTGCCAGAAGCTTGCTTGGGACAAAAAACACCGGGGAGCTGTTTTTT
>TRBV15|NA|NA|TRBJ1-1
CATSREKGNTEAFF
TGTGCCACCAGCAGAGAAAAGGGGAACACTGAAGCTTTCTTT
>TRBV4-3|NA|NA|TRBJ2-1
CASSRASNEQFF
TGCGCCAGCAGCCGAGCCAGCAATGAGCAGTTCTTC
>TRBV14|TRBD1|NA|TRBJ1-2
CASSPGWTGYRYGYTF
TGTGCCAGCAGCCCAGGATGGACAGGGTACCGCTATGGCTACACCTTC
>TRBV30|TRBD1|NA|TRBJ1-5
CAWSSGTGLDQPQHF
TGTGCCTGGAGCTCCGGGACAGGGTTGGATCAGCCCCAGCATTTT
>TRBV30|NA|NA|TRBJ2-1
CAWKRDATYNEQFF
TGTGCCTGGAAGCGTGACGCAACCTACAATGAGCAGTTCTTC
>TRBV30|TRBD1|NA|TRBJ2-7
CAWSDGQGAYEQYF
TGTGCCTGGAGTGACGGACAGGGGGCTTACGAGCAGTACTTC
>TRBV15|TRBD1|NA|TRBJ1-1
CATSSGTGDPNTEAFF
TGTGCCACCAGCAGTGGGACAGGGGATCCGAACACTGAAGCTTTCTTT
>TRBV19|NA|NA|TRBJ2-2
CASSIIPPNRYPGELFF
TGTGCCAGTAGTATAATTCCTCCCAACAGGTATCCCGGGGAGCTGTTTTTT
>TRBV25-1|NA|NA|TRBJ1-1
CASSGGTEAFF
TGTGCCAGCAGTGGAGGCACTGAAGCTTTCTTT
>TRBV27|TRBD1|NA|TRBJ2-7
CASSFAGQVDGFGYEQYF
TGTGCCAGCAGTTTCGCCGGACAGGTAGACGGGTTCGGCTACGAGCAGTACTTC
>TRBV2|NA|NA|TRBJ2-1
CASSPGLGSNEQFF
TGTGCCAGCAGTCCGGGACTCGGTTCAAATGAGCAGTTCTTC
>TRBV18|NA|NA|TRBJ2-3
CASSPALEGPDTQYF
TGTGCCAGCTCACCGGCTCTGGAGGGACCAGATACGCAGTATTTT
>TRBV11-2|NA|once|TRBJ2-2
CASSLDGKGGELFF
TGTGCCAGCAGCTTAGACGGGAAGGGCGGGGAGCTGTTTTTT
>TRBV12-5|NA|NA|TRBJ2-7
CASGLPGNDQYF
TGTGCTAGTGGTTTGCCCGGGAACGACCAGTACTTC
>TRBV11-3|TRBD2|NA|TRBJ2-1
CASSLGLAGEGFF
TGTGCCAGCAGCTTAGGACTAGCGGGGGAGGGGTTCTTC
>TRBV19|TRBD2|NA|TRBJ2-3
CASMGLAGGPDTQYF
TGTGCCAGTATGGGGCTAGCGGGGGGGCCAGATACGCAGTATTTT
>TRBV5-1|NA|once|TRBJ2-3
CASSPLFSRTDTQYF
TGCGCCAGCAGCCCCCTTTTTTCTCGCACAGATACGCAGTATTTT
>TRBV9|NA|NA|TRBJ1-2
CASSAGGGTVHGYTF
TGTGCCAGCAGCGCCGGGGGGGGCACTGTTCATGGCTACACCTTC
>TRBV19|NA|few|TRBJ2-7
CATRGTENYEQYF
TGTGCCACCCGGGGGACAGAGAACTACGAGCAGTACTTC
>TRBV4-1|NA|few|TRBJ1-1
CASSQASGVYTVAFF
TGCGCCAGCAGCCAGGCCTCCGGGGTATACACTGTAGCTTTCTTT
>TRBV25-1|NA|NA|TRBJ1-5
CASSEYMEDPSNQPQHF
TGTGCCAGCAGTGAATATATGGAGGATCCTAGCAATCAGCCCCAGCATTTT
>TRBV30|NA|NA|TRBJ2-1
CAWSVHSTGGGWVHEQFF
TGTGCCTGGAGTGTACACTCCACCGGGGGCGGGTGGGTTCATGAGCAGTTCTTC
>TRBV15|TRBD1|NA|TRBJ1-1
CATSREQGMNTEAFF
TGTGCCACCAGCAGAGAACAGGGGATGAACACTGAAGCTTTCTTT
>TRBV4-3|NA|NA|TRBJ1-3
CASSQDRPGARFHTIYF
TGCGCCAGCAGCCAAGATCGTCCAGGGGCCAGGTTTCACACCATATATTTT
>TRBV7-9|TRBD1|medium-sized|TRBJ2-7
CASSPDRGLDEQYF
TGTGCCAGCAGCCCGGACAGGGGGCTTGACGAGCAGTACTTC
>TRBV11-3|NA|NA|TRBJ1-5
CASSFGDQPQHF
TGTGCCAGCAGCTTTGGGGACCAGCCCCAGCATTTT
>TRBV6-5|TRBD1|NA|TRBJ2-1
CASSYLQGASYNEQFF
TGTGCCAGCAGTTACTTGCAGGGGGCCTCCTACAATGAGCAGTTCTTC
>TRBV7-9|NA|once|TRBJ2-5
CASSLVNPQETQYF
TGTGCCAGCAGCTTAGTCAACCCTCAAGAGACCCAGTACTTC
>TRBV6-5|NA|NA|TRBJ2-5
CASSYSTWETQYF
TGTGCCAGCAGTTACTCGACTTGGGAGACCCAGTACTTC
>TRBV4-3|NA|NA|TRBJ2-6
CASSQDPSGANVLTF
TGCGCCAGCAGCCAAGACCCCTCTGGGGCCAACGTCCTGACTTTC
>TRBV4-2|NA|NA|TRBJ2-1
CASSQEGAGQDNEQFF
TGTGCCAGCAGCCAAGAAGGGGCGGGGCAGGACAATGAGCAGTTCTTC
>TRBV18|NA|NA|TRBJ1-5
CASSDGRDQPQHF
TGTGCCAGCTCTGACGGGAGGGATCAGCCCCAGCATTTT
>TRBV6-5|NA|NA|TRBJ2-1
CASSYGNEQFF
TGTGCCAGCAGTTATGGAAATGAGCAGTTCTTC
>TRBV13|NA|NA|TRBJ2-3
CASSLGWLASTDTQYF
TGTGCCAGCAGCTTAGGGTGGCTAGCGAGCACAGATACGCAGTATTTT
>TRBV9|NA|NA|TRBJ2-7
CASSVAATYEQYF
TGTGCCAGCAGCGTAGCGGCGACCTACGAGCAGTACTTC
>TRBV2|TRBD1|few|TRBJ1-1
CASSPPGQGNTEAFF
TGTGCCAGCAGTCCGCCTGGACAGGGAAACACTGAAGCTTTCTTT
>TRBV28|TRBD1|NA|TRBJ2-1
CASKGADNNEQFF
TGTGCTTCAAAGGGGGCGGATAACAATGAGCAGTTCTTC
>TRBV27|NA|NA|TRBJ2-7
CASSLVVGHPPYEQYF
TGTGCCAGCAGTTTAGTTGTGGGACACCCCCCCTACGAGCAGTACTTC
>TRBV2|TRBD1|once|TRBJ1-5
CASRAGTGVFQPQHF
TGTGCCAGCAGGGCCGGGACAGGGGTGTTTCAGCCCCAGCATTTT
>TRBV4-1|TRBD2|NA|TRBJ2-1
CASSQGSGTSVNEQFF
TGCGCCAGCAGCCAAGGGTCCGGGACTAGCGTCAATGAGCAGTTCTTC
>TRBV9|NA|few|TRBJ1-1
CASSEGRGGEAFF
TGTGCCAGCAGCGAGGGGAGGGGAGGTGAGGCTTTCTTT
>TRBV28|TRBD1|NA|TRBJ1-3
CASSLGTGYSSGNTIYF
TGTGCCAGCAGTTTAGGGACAGGATATTCTTCTGGAAACACCATATATTTT
>TRBV7-2|NA|NA|TRBJ2-3
CASSLQGSTDTQYF
TGTGCCAGCAGCTTACAAGGAAGCACAGATACGCAGTATTTT
>TRBV4-3|TRBD2|few|TRBJ2-3
CASSQDAGLAGTRQGDTQYF
TGCGCCAGCAGCCAAGACGCGGGGCTAGCGGGGACTCGGCAGGGAGATACGCAGTATTTT